Detailed here is one T cell receptor (beta chain). Antigen specificity is unknown. These data are taken from a study of cytomegalovirus exposure and HLA in healthy donors. At the level of the study: About 82 million unique TCRs from HLA-typed donors were held in an early release of data. Study findings and constraints: The study labeled 150 or so TCR beta chains cytomegalovirus-associated. In presence/absence analyses, roughly uniform sequencing depth across donors was assumed.

PCR used 60 Vbeta primers and 13 Jbeta primers. Original processing methods: As a later analysis found, there were 80 million or so unique TCR beta chains, of which roughly 11 million were shared. Profiled with immunoSEQ multiplex PCR; TCRdb holds only in-frame clones, not every one. That table furnishes V, J and clone size, whereas the DNA furnished D and trimming. This repertoire shows 55,000 to 65,000 clones, 80% found once; its top ten account for roughly 5.7%. V gave up 3 bases and J gave up 6 bases, with 10 bases separating them. This CDR3 spans 13 amino acids. Germline CDR1 is ENHRY and CDR2 is SYGVKD.

The clonotype comes from a male donor in good health and CMV-seronegative. Sequenced: PBMCs. The rearrangement joins TRBV10-3 to TRBJ2-3; maybe TRBD2 (5 bases). CDR3 amino acids: CAISDLAPDTQYF. The CDR3, as DNA: TGTGCCATCAGTGATCTAGCCCCGGATACGCAGTATTTT.